What follows are 29 T cell receptor beta chains derived from one specimen sequenced in a study of blood T cell repertoires in COVID-19. Generated by immunoSEQ multiplex PCR, the TCRdb table keeps only in-frame clones and is missing some. Of approximately 120,000 clones in the sample, about 89% were seen once. The specimen was peripheral blood. These receptors all stem from a human donor with acute or convalescent COVID-19. The donor label of this sample is uncertain.

V and J are TRBV11-2 and TRBJ2-5; D is unresolved. Between the trimmed V and J ends, which lost 5 bases and 3 bases, there was a span of 19 bases. The CDR3 runs 16 residues. Germline V gives CDR1 SGHAT, CDR2 FQNNGV. CDR3 in DNA: TGTGCCAGCAGCCCTAGTTTGGTCGCCGAAGAAGAGACCCAGTACTTC. It yields the protein CASSPSLVAEEETQYF.

This chain uses TRBV10-3 with TRBJ2-7, with D possibly being TRBD2 (7 bases). CDR1 ENHRY and CDR2 SYGVKD come from the germline V gene. The CDR3 has 16 amino acids. Deletions cut 8 bases from V and 4 bases from J, with 24 bases between. The CDR3 nucleotides are TGTGCCATCGACGCGGGGAGACAGGAGGGGGGGTACGAGCAGTACTTC. It yields the protein CAIDAGRQEGGYEQYF.

This clone was counted a single time. The chain links TRBV7-9 to TRBJ1-1; 9 bases align to TRBD1. V shed 5 bases, J shed 1 base, and the junction held 8 bases outside the gene matches. Germline CDR1 is SEHNR and CDR2 is FQNEAQ (reference sequence). This CDR3 is built from 16 residues. The CDR3 protein is CASSQDRGSANTEAFF. The CDR3 nucleotides read TGTGCCAGCAGCCAAGACAGGGGGTCCGCGAACACTGAAGCTTTCTTT.

This rearrangement joins TRBV6-5 to TRBJ1-5, with D possibly matching TRBD1 (5 bases). Germline CDR1 is MNHEY and CDR2 is SVGAGI. V lost 0 bases and J lost 6, with 12 bases in between. The CDR3 totals 15 residues. Here the CDR3 DNA reads TGTGCCAGCAGTTACTCGGGGGGGTCGGCTCAGCCCCAGCATTTT. It is translated as CASSYSGGSAQPQHF.

The gene calls are TRBV12-3 or TRBV12-4 and TRBJ1-1; D is ambiguous. The CDR3 covers 13 residues. The V gene lost 4 bases and the J gene lost 3 bases, with 9 bases spanning the gap. The CDR3 protein is CASSSIGDTEAFF. Here the CDR3 DNA reads TGTGCCAGCAGTTCAATAGGAGACACTGAAGCTTTCTTT.

The chain uses TRBV11-2 and TRBJ2-5; TRBD2 aligns across 11 bases. Trimming cost V 3 bases and J 4 bases; bases outside gene matches: 7. The CDR3 has 16 residues. Germline V CDR1 and CDR2: SGHAT, FQNNGV. CDR3 in amino acids: CASSFLAGGPLETQYF. The CDR3 region has the DNA TGTGCCAGCAGCTTCTTAGCGGGAGGGCCCCTAGAGACCCAGTACTTC.

The chain carries TRBV9 and TRBJ2-3; tentatively, D is TRBD2 (5 bases). The CDR3 loop spans 15 amino acids. In germline, CDR1 is SGDLS, CDR2 YYNGEE. Trimming took 0 bases from V and 4 from J, leaving 12 bases between them. In nucleotides, the CDR3 is TGTGCCAGCAGCGTAGCCTTGGGAGACGCAGATACGCAGTATTTT. This translates into CASSVALGDADTQYF.

The chain is built from TRBV15 and TRBJ2-3, with 7 bases aligning to TRBD2. The CDR3 runs 16 residues. The ends lost 1 base at V and 5 bases at J; junction bases unmatched: 9. Germline CDR1 reads LNHNV; CDR2 reads YYDKDF (reference sequence). The CDR3 region is CATSRGVGGSEDTQYF. The CDR3 nucleotides read TGTGCCACCAGCAGAGGGGTCGGGGGGTCCGAAGATACGCAGTATTTT.

This chain joins TRBV28 and TRBJ2-2; perhaps TRBD1 as D (6 bases). Trimming pared 5 bases from V and 2 bases from J, leaving 18 bases between. The length of the CDR3 is 17 residues. Germline CDR1 and CDR2: MDHEN and SYDVKM. The CDR3 bases are TGTGCCAGCAGTCGGAGACTGGACAGCTTAAACACCGGGGAGCTGTTTTTT. It specifies CASSRRLDSLNTGELFF.

This clone has only one observation. The chain's CDR3 is CASSLQAANTEAFF. The CDR3, as DNA: TGTGCCAGCAGCTTACAGGCAGCCAACACTGAAGCTTTCTTT. The V and J genes are TRBV7-2 and TRBJ1-1, with D unresolved. V lost 2 bases, J lost 2 bases, and 9 bases lay in between. Germline lookup yields CDR1 SGHTA and CDR2 FQGNSA. This CDR3 contains 14 residues.

This rearrangement joins TRBV5-4 to TRBJ1-1, with a tentative D call TRBD1 (6 bases). This CDR3 contains 15 residues. Germline-derived CDR1 and CDR2 are SGHNT and YYREEE (reference sequence). V was cut by 2 bases and J by 4 bases, with 15 bases left in between. CDR3 in amino acids: CASSLLTGPTTEAFF. The CDR3 DNA sequence: TGTGCCAGCAGCTTACTGACAGGCCCCACCACTGAAGCTTTCTTT. The full variable domain, in which reference TRBV5-4 and TRBJ1-1 provide the parts outside the CDR3, is ETGVTQSPTHLIKTRGQQVTLRCSSQSGHNTVSWYQQALGQGPQFIFQYYREEENGRGNFPPRFSGLQFPNYSSELNVNALELDDSALYLCASSLLTGPTTEAFFGQGTRLTVV.

This clone was seen a single time. The J gene is TRBJ2-7, the V gene TRBV11-3; D may be TRBD1 (5 bases). V gave up 9 bases and J gave up 1 base, with 13 bases separating them. The CDR3 is made up of 13 amino acids. From germline, CDR1 is SGHNT and CDR2 YENEEA. CDR3 DNA: TGTGCCAGTGCCCTATCAGGGTCCTACGAGCAGTACTTC. Protein sequence: CASALSGSYEQYF. Combining the CDR3 with reference TRBV11-3 and TRBJ2-7 gives the whole variable domain EAGVVQSPRYKIIEKKQPVAFWCNPISGHNTLYWYLQNLGQGPELLIRYENEEAVDDSQLPKDRFSAERLKGVDSTLKIQPAELGDSAVYLCASALSGSYEQYFGPGTRLTVT.

The V gene is TRBV5-4, the J gene TRBJ1-1; D may be TRBD1 (6 bases). CDR3 length: 15 amino acids. Germline lookup yields CDR1 SGHNT and CDR2 YYREEE (reference sequence). V dropped 4 bases and J dropped 4 bases, with 17 bases sitting between them. The CDR3 protein is CASSGSTGLGTEAFF. CDR3 sequence (DNA): TGTGCCAGCAGCGGAAGTACAGGGTTGGGCACTGAAGCTTTCTTT.

V gene TRBV7-2 combines with J gene TRBJ1-2; no clear D. Germline CDR1 reads SGHTA; CDR2 reads FQGNSA. Trimming removed 1 base at V and 5 bases at J, with 8 bases between. The CDR3 spans 13 residues. The CDR3, as DNA: TGTGCCAGCAGCTTAGGGCAGACTTATGGCTACACCTTC. Protein: CASSLGQTYGYTF.

The rearrangement joins TRBV12-5 to TRBJ2-1, with D maybe TRBD2 (6 bases). This CDR3 spans 14 amino acids. V was clipped by 1 base and J by 6 bases, with 10 bases between them. From germline, CDR1 is LGHNT and CDR2 FRNRAP. CDR3 loop: CASGLAGAFNEQFF. In DNA form, the CDR3 reads TGTGCTAGTGGTTTGGCGGGAGCTTTCAATGAGCAGTTCTTC.

The chain joins TRBV13 to TRBJ1-1; possible D gene TRBD1, 5 bases. The CDR3 sequence is 13 residues long. The V gene lost 0 bases and the J gene lost 10 bases, with 12 bases spanning the gap. Germline V gene data show CDR1 as PRHDT and CDR2 as FYEKMQ (reference sequence). Written as DNA, the CDR3 is TGTGCCAGCAGCTTAGGAGGGGAGGTGGTAGCTTTCTTT. Protein product: CASSLGGEVVAFF.

This clone was detected only a few times. V usage is TRBV28 and J usage is TRBJ2-5; D is undetermined. The germline V gene has CDR1 MDHEN and CDR2 SYDVKM. The CDR3 contains 14 residues. Trimming stripped 4 bases from V and 3 bases from J, with 12 bases between. The CDR3 spells CASSSATVKETQYF. CDR3 nucleotides: TGTGCCAGCAGTTCAGCCACAGTTAAAGAGACCCAGTACTTC.

The rearrangement uses TRBV10-1 and TRBJ2-7; the D is unclear. In germline, CDR1 is WNHNN, CDR2 SYGVQD (reference sequence). The CDR3 covers 13 residues. The V end was cut by 10 bases, the J end by 2 bases, with 15 bases between. The CDR3 loop is CAKLRRVAYEQYF. As DNA, the CDR3 is TGCGCCAAGCTTCGCCGGGTAGCCTACGAGCAGTACTTC.

CDR3 protein: CASSPGELRGEKLFF. DNA of the CDR3: TGTGCCAGCAGCCCCGGCGAGCTAAGGGGTGAAAAACTGTTTTTT. V and J are TRBV5-8 and TRBJ1-4, with TRBD1 as a possible D gene (5 bases). The CDR3 totals 15 residues. Germline CDR1 and CDR2: SGHTS and YDEGEE. Trimming stripped 4 bases from V and 7 bases from J, with 17 bases between.

This clone was counted only a few times. The rearrangement uses TRBV6-6 and TRBJ1-6, with D possibly matching TRBD1 (5 bases). Trimming shortened V by 2 bases and J by 8 bases, and 10 bases separated the two germline ends. Germline CDR1 reads MNHNY; CDR2 reads SVGAGI (reference sequence). The CDR3 sequence is 14 residues long. The DNA for the CDR3 is TGTGCCAGCAGTTACGGGGCCCACTATTCACCCCTCCACTTT. It translates to CASSYGAHYSPLHF.

V and J are TRBV28 and TRBJ1-1; D gene uncertain. V was clipped by 6 bases and J by 5 bases, with 37 bases between them. This CDR3 region has 21 residues. Germline lookup yields CDR1 MDHEN and CDR2 SYDVKM. This chain's CDR3 is CASSLFRAAPVNPRTGTEAFF. The CDR3 DNA sequence: TGTGCCAGCAGCCTTTTCCGAGCCGCTCCAGTCAACCCAAGGACGGGAACTGAAGCTTTCTTT.

J is TRBJ2-4 and V is TRBV4-3, with D possibly TRBD2 on 6 matching bases. V dropped 4 bases and J dropped 6 bases, with 13 bases sitting between them. CDR1 and CDR2 from the germline V gene are LGHNA and YSLEER. This CDR3 has 14 amino acids. The CDR3 loop reads CASSPDYARNIQYF. The CDR3, as DNA: TGCGCCAGCAGCCCGGACTACGCGCGAAACATTCAGTACTTC.

The rearrangement links TRBV7-3 to TRBJ1-1; unclear D gene. V was clipped by 5 bases and J by 1 base, with 8 bases between them. Germline CDR1 is SGHTA and CDR2 is FQGTGA. This CDR3 is built from 13 residues. The DNA of the CDR3 is TGTGCCAGCAGCCAACAACCGAACACTGAAGCTTTCTTT. Its protein product is CASSQQPNTEAFF. Looking up the rest from reference TRBV7-3 and TRBJ1-1 gives the full variable domain: GAGVSQTPSNKVTEKGKYVELRCDPISGHTALYWYRQSLGQGPEFLIYFQGTGAADDSGLPNDRFFAVRPEGSVSTLKIQRTERGDSAVYLCASSQQPNTEAFFGQGTRLTVV.

J is TRBJ2-5 and V is TRBV25-1, with a weak D call TRBD2 (6 bases). The CDR3 extends over 15 amino acids. Between the trimmed V and J ends, which lost 1 base and 1 base, there was a span of 10 bases. Germline assignment: CDR1 MGHDK and CDR2 SYGVNS. DNA for the CDR3: TGTGCCAGCAGTGAATCGGGGGAGACCCAAGAGACCCAGTACTTC. It codes for CASSESGETQETQYF.

J is TRBJ2-1 and V is TRBV10-3; 13 nucleotides align to TRBD2. The CDR3 spans 15 residues. The V gene end was trimmed by 8 bases and the J gene end by 7 bases; junction bases not matched to a gene: 8. Germline V gene sequence: CDR1 ENHRY, CDR2 SYGVKD. CDR3 DNA: TGTGCCATCGCCGCCGGGACTAGCGGGAAAAATGAGCAGTTCTTC. Translating gives CAIAAGTSGKNEQFF.

The chain combines TRBV5-4 with TRBJ1-2; 8 bases line up with TRBD1. The CDR3 is made up of 14 amino acids. With V trimmed by 0 bases and J by 8 bases, 6 bases remained unmatched. Germline CDR1 SGHNT, CDR2 YYREEE (reference sequence). CDR3 sequence reads: CASSLGSRGHGYTF. In nucleotides, the CDR3 is TGTGCCAGCAGCTTGGGAAGCAGGGGGCACGGCTACACCTTC.

J is TRBJ1-6 and V is TRBV5-5; 7 bases line up with TRBD1. The V gene's germline CDR1 is SGHKS and CDR2 YYEKEE (reference sequence). Trimming took 4 bases from V and 8 from J; bases not matched to a gene: 12. This CDR3 is 16 amino acids long. In DNA, the CDR3 is TGTGCCAGCAGCCAAAGACAGGGTGTTGCCCATTCACCCCTCCACTTT. Residues: CASSQRQGVAHSPLHF.

The rearrangement joins TRBV24-1 to TRBJ2-1; D is unresolved. V lost 3 bases to trimming and J lost 2 bases, with 10 bases between them. The germline V gene has CDR1 KGHDR and CDR2 SFDVKD. There are 15 residues in the CDR3. In DNA, the CDR3 is TGTGCCACCAGTGATGCCTTACTCCCCTACAATGAGCAGTTCTTC. Its translation is CATSDALLPYNEQFF.

The J gene is TRBJ2-7, the V gene TRBV7-2; possibly TRBD2 for D (5 bases). The V gene's germline CDR1 is SGHTA and CDR2 FQGNSA. Trimming stripped 1 base from V and 0 bases from J, with 16 bases between. The CDR3 sequence is 17 residues long. The CDR3: CASSLGGSRQFSYEQYF. The CDR3 nucleotides are TGTGCCAGCAGCTTAGGAGGGTCTAGACAATTCTCCTACGAGCAGTACTTC.